This T cell receptor beta chain was retrieved from a study of shared clonotypes between healthy human individuals. Each of the donors was a healthy adult who was HIV-negative and had not had a recent acute infection or vaccination. Looked up from germline, CDR1 is SEHNR and CDR2 is FQNEAQ (reference sequence). Deletions cut 3 bases from V and 10 bases from J, with 12 bases between. The CDR3 spans 12 residues. Clones were sequenced by immunoSEQ multiplex PCR, and TCRdb holds only the in-frame ones, with some missing. This table holds 450,000 to 500,000 clones, over 65% found once. The chain couples TRBV7-9 to TRBJ1-1; D is undetermined. The receptor was isolated from a woman in her forties in good health. Some clones in this sample may be carry-over from other donors' samples. Specimen: PBMCs. Here the CDR3 DNA reads TGTGCCAGCAGCTTGAGCTTTGGGAGAGCTTTCTTT. Protein sequence: CASSLSFGRAFF.